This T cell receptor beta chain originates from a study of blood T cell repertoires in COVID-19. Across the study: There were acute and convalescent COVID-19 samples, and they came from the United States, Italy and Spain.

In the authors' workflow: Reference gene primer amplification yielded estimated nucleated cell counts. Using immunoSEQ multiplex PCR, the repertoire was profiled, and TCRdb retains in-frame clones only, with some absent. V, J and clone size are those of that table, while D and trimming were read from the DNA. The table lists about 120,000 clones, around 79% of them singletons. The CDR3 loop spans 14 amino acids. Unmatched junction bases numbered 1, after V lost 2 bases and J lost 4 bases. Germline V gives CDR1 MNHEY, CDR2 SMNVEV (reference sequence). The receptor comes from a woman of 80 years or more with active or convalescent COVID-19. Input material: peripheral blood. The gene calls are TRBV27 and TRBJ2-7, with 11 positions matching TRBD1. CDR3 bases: TGTGCCAGCAGTTTAAGGGACAGGGGGTACGAGCAGTACTTC. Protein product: CASSLRDRGYEQYF.